The next 3 T cell receptor beta chains were all read from a single sample in a study of blood T cell repertoires in COVID-19. Profiled with immunoSEQ multiplex PCR; TCRdb holds only in-frame clones, not every one. This sample has 200,000 to 300,000 clones, with about nine tenths found just once. Sequencing was carried out using peripheral blood. These receptor sequences come from a man aged 55 to 69 who had recovered from COVID-19.

Ten or more counts support this clone. V usage is TRBV24-1 and J usage is TRBJ1-3; D unclear. The CDR3 covers 17 residues. The V gene's germline CDR1 is KGHDR and CDR2 SFDVKD. V dropped 0 bases and J dropped 2 bases, with 13 bases sitting between them. CDR3 sequence reads: CATSDLASGRTGNTIYF. Here the CDR3 DNA reads TGTGCCACCAGTGATTTGGCCTCTGGGAGGACTGGAAACACCATATATTTT.

The chain recombines TRBV29-1 with TRBJ1-2, with 8 nucleotides matching TRBD1. Germline V gives CDR1 SQVTM, CDR2 ANQGSEA. This CDR3 comprises 15 residues. With 6 bases clipped from V and 4 bases from J, the junction kept 13 bases outside the gene matches. The CDR3 loop is CSVPMRTGWSYGYTF. CDR3 DNA: TGCAGCGTCCCAATGCGGACAGGGTGGAGCTATGGCTACACCTTC. Together with reference TRBV29-1 and TRBJ1-2, the CDR3 gives the full variable domain: SAVISQKPSRDICQRGTSLTIQCQVDSQVTMMFWYRQQPGQSLTLIATANQGSEATYESGFVIDKFPISRPNLTFSTLTVSNMSPEDSSIYLCSVPMRTGWSYGYTFGSGTRLTVV.

The chain couples TRBV21-1 to TRBJ2-7; the table's D call, TRBD1, was not checked against the DNA. TRBV21-1 is flagged as a pseudogene. The CDR3 consists of 14 residues. The CDR3 protein is CASSQNRSYYEQYV. CDR3 DNA: TGTGCCAGCAGCCAGAACAGGAGTTACTACGAGCAGTACGTC.